The rows below give T cell receptor beta chains drawn from one sample of a study of T cells after yellow fever vaccination. TCRdb redid the calling of the 5' RACE reads with MiXCR, one entry per CDR3 protein. Here the sample spans approximately 510,000 distinct CDR3 sequences, roughly 22% being singletons. The specimen comprised PBMCs, sampled roughly 23 days after the first yellow fever vaccination. The receptors here all came from a man aged 18 to 30 who received the YFV17D yellow fever vaccine. Each CDR3 is given without its conserved first and last residue.

V	CDR3
TRBV5-1	ASSGNRAADTQY
TRBV12-3/TRBV12-4	ASSSPDYGQETQY
TRBV4-2	ASSRSRTEPYGYT
TRBV9	ASSDGGPGLPHRETQY
TRBV7-9	ASSSGPRNTEAF
TRBV7-2	ASSPPDKRYNEQF
TRBV4-3	ASSPLSGGETQY
TRBV6-2/TRBV6-3	ASSRPPRGETQY
TRBV14	ASRTGTGGGELF
TRBV20-1	SPGGDEQF
TRBV5-1	ASSPSRGTGNTEAF
TRBV28	ASTARGFTEAF
TRBV5-5	ASSPLNEQF
TRBV12-3/TRBV12-4	ASSSHRGGGSPLH
TRBV10-3	AIRETPPEGTGELF
TRBV9	ASSSSSGKQETQY
TRBV19	ASKYGRTEAF
TRBV12-3/TRBV12-4	ASNTQGANEKLF
TRBV5-6	ASSLAFRVANEQF
TRBV6-1	ASSEAPENQPQH
TRBV4-3	ASSQGVNSPLH
TRBV7-2	ASSPYGLSIEQY
TRBV6-5	ASSYSPNSIADTQY
TRBV5-1	ASSPETNTEAF
TRBV30	AWNRRGGGEYEQY
TRBV6-5	ASSYSKGNYGYT
TRBV5-1	ASSSRKTENTEAF
TRBV19	ASSNDRGGVPRGYT
TRBV6-2/TRBV6-3	ASSLRARQPQH
TRBV11-1	ASSPLALAGGFSGELF
TRBV12-3/TRBV12-4	ASSSQSGDYNEQF
TRBV7-2	ASSFWKGGNTEAF